This TCR beta chain was documented in a study of Ad26.COV2.S vaccination and SARS-CoV-2 variants. Data came from immunoSEQ multiplex PCR; TCRdb stores just in-frame clones and leaves some out. The data hold 300,000 to 450,000 clones, with 92% observed a single time. Study-wide findings and caveats: Responses of T cells in total may have been underestimated by the TCR breadth and depth analyses. Recipients of either vaccine or placebo displayed similar breadth of non-spike TCRs. Post-vaccination breadth of spike-specific CD8+ and CD4+ T cell responses was reportedly substantial. Participants in the vaccine arm had higher spike-specific TCR breadth; placebo recipients had lower.

To note about this clone: The target antigen is unknown.

The CDR3 covers 11 residues. Trimming left V 7 bases short and J 5 bases short, with 6 bases between. CDR1 is SNHLY, CDR2 FYNNEI, per germline. The sequencing here drew on peripheral blood, taken after recovery from COVID-19. This chain connects TRBV2 to TRBJ1-5; D is possibly TRBD1 (5 bases). The source of this sequence is a human donor who had recovered from COVID-19. The CDR3 is CASNRYQPQHF. In DNA, the CDR3 is TGTGCCAGCAACAGGTATCAGCCCCAGCATTTT.